One T cell receptor (beta chain) is described in this entry. Its antigen is currently unknown. These data originate in a study of shared clonotypes between healthy human individuals. Across the whole study: A donor's plate count was three for CD4 naive and three for CD4 memory; CD8 naive had two and CD8 memory one. Notes on the study in general: Investigators expected sequencing depth to affect clonotype sharing among donors. Naive subsets generally exceeded memory subsets in estimated richness.

Method: immunoSEQ multiplex PCR; TCRdb's copy keeps in-frame clones and lacks some. The profile covers about 2.4 million clones, with under 95% appearing a single time and roughly 0.39% taken by the ten largest. V dropped 0 bases and J dropped 5; count of bases not matched to a gene: 6. The CDR3 runs to 15 residues. The germline V gene encodes CDR1 SGHRS and CDR2 YFSETQ. This TCR came from a man younger than 30 in good health. Some clones in this sample may be carry-over from other donors' samples. The V and J genes are TRBV5-1 and TRBJ2-3, with TRBD1 matching 7 bases. Sample: naive CD4+ T cells from PBMCs. This sample's subset: CD45RA+ positively selected. CDR3 residues: CASSLDQGDIDTQYF. CDR3 nucleotides: TGCGCCAGCAGCTTGGACCAGGGGGATATAGATACGCAGTATTTT.